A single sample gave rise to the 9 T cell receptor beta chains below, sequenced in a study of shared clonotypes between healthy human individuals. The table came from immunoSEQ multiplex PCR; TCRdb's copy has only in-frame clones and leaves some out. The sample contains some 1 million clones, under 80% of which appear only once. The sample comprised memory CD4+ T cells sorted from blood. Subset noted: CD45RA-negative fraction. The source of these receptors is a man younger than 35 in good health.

CDR3 loop: CAIGGADGGYTF. CDR3 DNA: TGTGCCATCGGCGGGGCCGATGGTGGCTACACCTTC. This rearrangement joins TRBV10-3 to TRBJ1-2; a possible D gene is TRBD1 (5 bases). V was clipped by 8 bases and J by 7 bases, with 14 bases between them. The CDR3 is made up of 12 amino acids. CDR1 ENHRY and CDR2 SYGVKD come from the germline V gene.

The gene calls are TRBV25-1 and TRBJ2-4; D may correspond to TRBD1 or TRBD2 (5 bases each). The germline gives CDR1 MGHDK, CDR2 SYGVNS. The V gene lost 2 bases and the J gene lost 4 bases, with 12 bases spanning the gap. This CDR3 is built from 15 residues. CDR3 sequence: CASSEPGTVKNIQYF. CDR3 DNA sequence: TGTGCCAGCAGTGAACCTGGGACGGTAAAAAACATTCAGTACTTC.

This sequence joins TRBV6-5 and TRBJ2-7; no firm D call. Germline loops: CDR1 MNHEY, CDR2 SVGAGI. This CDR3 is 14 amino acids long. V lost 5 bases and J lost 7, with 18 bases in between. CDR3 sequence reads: CASSPDSDPWEQYF. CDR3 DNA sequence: TGTGCCAGCAGTCCCGACTCGGACCCTTGGGAGCAGTACTTC.

Written as DNA, the CDR3 is TGTGCCAGCAGTTTGCCTGCGACAACGCAGTATTTT. Protein product: CASSLPATTQYF. This rearrangement joins TRBV28 to TRBJ2-3; D ambiguous. The germline CDR1 and CDR2 sequences are MDHEN and SYDVKM. The ends were cut back, 3 bases at V and 9 bases at J, with 10 bases in the middle. There are 12 residues in the CDR3.

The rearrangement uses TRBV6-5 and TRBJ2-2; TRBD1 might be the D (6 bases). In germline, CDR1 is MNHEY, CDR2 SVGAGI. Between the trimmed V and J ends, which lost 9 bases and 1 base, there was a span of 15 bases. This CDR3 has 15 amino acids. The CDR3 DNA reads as TGTGCCAGTAGGCCCCAGGGGTGGAACACCGGGGAGCTGTTTTTT. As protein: CASRPQGWNTGELFF.

The CDR3 sequence: CASSVRSGTGDGYTF. Written as DNA, the CDR3 is TGTGCCAGCAGTGTCCGATCCGGGACAGGCGATGGCTACACCTTC. The chain links TRBV6-6 to TRBJ1-2; 8 bases line up with TRBD1. Germline trimming cut 5 bases from V and 6 bases from J; bases unmatched to any gene: 11. The CDR3 runs to 15 residues. CDR1 MNHNY and CDR2 SVGAGI come from the germline V gene (reference sequence).

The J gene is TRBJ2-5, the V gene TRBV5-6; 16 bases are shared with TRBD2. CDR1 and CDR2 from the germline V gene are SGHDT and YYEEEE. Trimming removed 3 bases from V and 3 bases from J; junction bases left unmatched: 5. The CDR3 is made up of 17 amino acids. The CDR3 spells CASSWGLAGGYEETQYF. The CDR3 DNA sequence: TGTGCCAGCAGCTGGGGACTAGCGGGAGGGTACGAAGAGACCCAGTACTTC.

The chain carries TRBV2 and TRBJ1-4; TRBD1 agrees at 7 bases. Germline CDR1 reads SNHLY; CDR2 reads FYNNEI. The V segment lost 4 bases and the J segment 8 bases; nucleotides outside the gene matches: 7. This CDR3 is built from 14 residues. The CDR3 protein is CASSGRQGEEKLFF. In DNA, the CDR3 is TGTGCCAGCAGTGGCCGACAGGGAGAAGAAAAACTGTTTTTT.

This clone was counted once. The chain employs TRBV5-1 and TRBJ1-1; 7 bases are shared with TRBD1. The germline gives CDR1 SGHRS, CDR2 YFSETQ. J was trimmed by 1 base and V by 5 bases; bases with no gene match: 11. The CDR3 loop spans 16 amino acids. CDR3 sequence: CASRPSTGEWNTEAFF. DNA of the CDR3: TGCGCCAGCAGGCCCTCTACAGGGGAATGGAACACTGAAGCTTTCTTT.